This T cell receptor beta chain stems from a study of T cell changes during pregnancy in multiple sclerosis. Repertoires were generated with immunoSEQ multiplex PCR, while TCRdb's copy carries only in-frame clones and drops some. This table has some 40,000 clones, around nine tenths appearing once. This clone was detected a few times. This specimen was CD4+ T cells from peripheral blood mononuclear cells, taken before pregnancy. The receptor was isolated from a female donor with multiple sclerosis, enrolled in a pregnancy study.

CDR3 loop: CAWSVQENTEAFF. The DNA for the CDR3 is TGTGCCTGGAGCGTACAGGAGAACACTGAAGCTTTCTTT. The V gene is TRBV30, the J gene TRBJ1-1; maybe TRBD1 (5 bases). The V gene lost 3 bases and the J gene lost 1 base, with 9 bases spanning the gap. This CDR3 has 13 amino acids. Germline loops: CDR1 GTSNPN, CDR2 SVGIG (reference sequence). The variable domain in full, completed from reference TRBV30 and TRBJ1-1, reads SQTIHQWPATLVQPVGSPLSLECTVEGTSNPNLYWYRQAAGRGLQLLFYSVGIGQISSEVPQNLSASRPQDRQFILSSKKLLLSDSGFYLCAWSVQENTEAFFGQGTRLTVV.